Detailed here is one TCR beta chain. The PCR employed 60 Vbeta primers together with 13 Jbeta primers. Generated by immunoSEQ multiplex PCR, the TCRdb table keeps only in-frame clones and is missing some. The data hold around 200,000 clones, with around nine tenths observed a single time. Trimming stripped 2 bases from V and 3 bases from J, with 11 bases between. Germline values: CDR1 SGDLS, CDR2 YYNGEE. The length of the CDR3 is 15 residues. This sample was included in a study of cytomegalovirus exposure and HLA in healthy donors. Sequenced material: PBMCs. V usage is TRBV9 and J usage is TRBJ2-2; weak D call: TRBD2 (5 bases). The source of this sequence is a woman under 30 in good health and CMV-seronegative. The CDR3 bases are TGTGCCAGCAGCGTGGAGGACTCCCACACCGGGGAGCTGTTTTTT. Its translation: CASSVEDSHTGELFF.